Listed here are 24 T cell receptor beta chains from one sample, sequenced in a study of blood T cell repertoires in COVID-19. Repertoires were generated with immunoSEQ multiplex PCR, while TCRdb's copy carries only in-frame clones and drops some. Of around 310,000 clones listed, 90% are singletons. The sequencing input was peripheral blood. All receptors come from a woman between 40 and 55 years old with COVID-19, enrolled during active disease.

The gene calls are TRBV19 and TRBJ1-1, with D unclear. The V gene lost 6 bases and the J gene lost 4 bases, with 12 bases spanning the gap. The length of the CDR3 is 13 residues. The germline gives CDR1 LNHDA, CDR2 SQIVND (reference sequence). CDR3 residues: CASSWRGITEAFF. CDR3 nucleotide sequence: TGTGCCAGTAGCTGGAGAGGGATCACTGAAGCTTTCTTT. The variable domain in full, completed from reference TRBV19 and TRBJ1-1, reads DGGITQSPKYLFRKEGQNVTLSCEQNLNHDAMYWYRQDPGQGLRLIYYSQIVNDFQKGDIAEGYSVSREKKESFPLTVTSAQKNPTAFYLCASSWRGITEAFFGQGTRLTVV.

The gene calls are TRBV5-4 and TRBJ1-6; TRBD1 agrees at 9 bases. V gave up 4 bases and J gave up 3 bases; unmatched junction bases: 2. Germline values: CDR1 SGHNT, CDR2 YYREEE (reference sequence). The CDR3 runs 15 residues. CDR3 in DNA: TGTGCCAGCAGCGAGGGACAGGGCTATAATTCACCCCTCCACTTT. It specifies CASSEGQGYNSPLHF.

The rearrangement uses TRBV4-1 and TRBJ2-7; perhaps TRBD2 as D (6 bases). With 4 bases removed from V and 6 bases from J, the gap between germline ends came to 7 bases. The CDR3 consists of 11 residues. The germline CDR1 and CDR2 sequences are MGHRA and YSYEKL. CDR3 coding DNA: TGCGCCAGCAGCCGACTAGGCGAGCAGTACTTC. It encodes CASSRLGEQYF.

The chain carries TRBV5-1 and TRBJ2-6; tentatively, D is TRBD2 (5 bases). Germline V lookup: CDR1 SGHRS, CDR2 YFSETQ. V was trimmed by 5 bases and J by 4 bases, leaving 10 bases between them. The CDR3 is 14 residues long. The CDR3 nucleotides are TGCGCCAGCAGGGACTTGTCGGGGGCCAACGTCCTGACTTTC. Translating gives CASRDLSGANVLTF.

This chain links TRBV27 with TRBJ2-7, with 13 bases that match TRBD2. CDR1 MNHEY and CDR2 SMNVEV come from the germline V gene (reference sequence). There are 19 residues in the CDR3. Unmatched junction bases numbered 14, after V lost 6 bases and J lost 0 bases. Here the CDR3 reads CASRRTGLAGTSSSYEQYF. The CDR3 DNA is TGTGCCAGCAGGCGAACGGGACTAGCGGGGACCTCGAGCTCCTACGAGCAGTACTTC.

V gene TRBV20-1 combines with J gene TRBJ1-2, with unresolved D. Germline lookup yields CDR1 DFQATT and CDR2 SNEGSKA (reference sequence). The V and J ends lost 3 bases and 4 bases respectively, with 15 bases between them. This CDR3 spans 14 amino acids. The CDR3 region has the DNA TGCAGTGCTAGTGTGCGAGGCTTGTCCTATGGCTACACCTTC. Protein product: CSASVRGLSYGYTF.

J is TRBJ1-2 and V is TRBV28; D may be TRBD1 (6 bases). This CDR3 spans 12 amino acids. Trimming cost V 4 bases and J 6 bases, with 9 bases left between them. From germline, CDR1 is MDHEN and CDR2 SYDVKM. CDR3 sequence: CASSSQGNGYTF. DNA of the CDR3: TGTGCCAGCAGTTCACAGGGTAATGGCTACACCTTC.

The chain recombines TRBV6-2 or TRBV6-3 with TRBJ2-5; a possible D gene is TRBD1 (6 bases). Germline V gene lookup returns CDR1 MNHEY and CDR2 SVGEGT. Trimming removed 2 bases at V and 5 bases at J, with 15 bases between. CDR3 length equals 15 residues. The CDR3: CASSYRQGSGETQYF. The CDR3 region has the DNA TGTGCCAGCAGTTACAGGCAGGGGTCGGGGGAGACCCAGTACTTC.

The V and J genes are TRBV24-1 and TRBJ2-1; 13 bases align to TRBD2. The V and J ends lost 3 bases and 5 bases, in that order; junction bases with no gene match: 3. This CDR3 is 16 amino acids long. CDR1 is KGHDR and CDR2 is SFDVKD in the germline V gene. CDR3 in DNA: TGTGCCACCAGTGATGGGACTAGCGGGGATCACAATGAGCAGTTCTTC. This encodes CATSDGTSGDHNEQFF.

The CDR3 protein is CASRDREAGELFF. CDR3 DNA sequence: TGTGCCAGCAGGGACAGGGAGGCCGGGGAGCTGTTTTTT. The rearrangement uses TRBV12-3 or TRBV12-4 and TRBJ2-2; 8 bases agree with TRBD1. This CDR3 is built from 13 residues. J lost 6 bases, V lost 6 bases, and 3 bases had no gene match.

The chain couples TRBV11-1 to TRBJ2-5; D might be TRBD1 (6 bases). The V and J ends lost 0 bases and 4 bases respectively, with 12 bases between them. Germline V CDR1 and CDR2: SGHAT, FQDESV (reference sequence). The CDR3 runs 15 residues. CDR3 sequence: CASSLAQGQGETQYF. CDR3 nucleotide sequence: TGTGCCAGCAGCTTAGCGCAGGGGCAGGGAGAGACCCAGTACTTC.

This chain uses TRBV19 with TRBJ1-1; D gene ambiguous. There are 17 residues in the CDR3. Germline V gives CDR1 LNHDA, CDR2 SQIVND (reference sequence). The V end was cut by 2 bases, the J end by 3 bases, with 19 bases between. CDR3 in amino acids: CASSILLTPLADTEAFF. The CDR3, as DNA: TGTGCCAGTAGTATACTCCTGACCCCCTTGGCGGACACTGAAGCTTTCTTT.

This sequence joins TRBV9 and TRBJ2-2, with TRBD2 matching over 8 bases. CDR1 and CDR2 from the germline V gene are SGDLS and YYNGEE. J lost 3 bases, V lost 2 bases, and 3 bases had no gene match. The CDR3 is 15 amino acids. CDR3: CASSVSGSDTGELFF. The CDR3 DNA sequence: TGTGCCAGCAGCGTCAGCGGGAGCGACACCGGGGAGCTGTTTTTT.

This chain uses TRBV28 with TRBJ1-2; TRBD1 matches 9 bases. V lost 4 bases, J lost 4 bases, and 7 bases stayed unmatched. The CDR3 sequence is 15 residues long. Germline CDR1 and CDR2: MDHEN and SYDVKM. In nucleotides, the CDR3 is TGTGCCAGCAGTTCCCCCGGACAGGGGTTCTATGGCTACACCTTC. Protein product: CASSSPGQGFYGYTF.

DNA for the CDR3: TGTGCCAGCTCACCTCCGGGAGGTGAGACCCAGTACTTC. It encodes CASSPPGGETQYF. The chain employs TRBV18 and TRBJ2-5; 7 bases match TRBD2. The CDR3 has 13 residues. Germline lookup yields CDR1 KGHSH and CDR2 LQKENI. V was clipped by 3 bases and J by 5 bases; unmatched bases: 3.

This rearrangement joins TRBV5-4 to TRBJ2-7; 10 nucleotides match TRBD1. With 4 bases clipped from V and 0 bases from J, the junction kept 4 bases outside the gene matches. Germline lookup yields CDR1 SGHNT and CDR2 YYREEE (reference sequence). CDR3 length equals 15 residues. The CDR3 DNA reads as TGTGCCAGCAGCGCAGGGACAGGGGCCTCCTACGAGCAGTACTTC. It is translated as CASSAGTGASYEQYF.

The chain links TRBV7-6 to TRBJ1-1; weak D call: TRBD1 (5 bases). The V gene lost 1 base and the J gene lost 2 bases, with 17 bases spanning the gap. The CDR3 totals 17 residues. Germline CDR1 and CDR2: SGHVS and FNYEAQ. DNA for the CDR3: TGTGCCAGCAGCTTAGTGTCCAGGTTCGGGACTAACACTGAAGCTTTCTTT. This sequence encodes CASSLVSRFGTNTEAFF.

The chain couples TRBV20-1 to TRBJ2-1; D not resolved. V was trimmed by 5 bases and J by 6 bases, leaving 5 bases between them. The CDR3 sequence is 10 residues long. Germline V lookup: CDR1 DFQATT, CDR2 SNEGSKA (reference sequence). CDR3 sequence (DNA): TGCAGTGCTTTCGGCAATGAGCAGTTCTTC. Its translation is CSAFGNEQFF.

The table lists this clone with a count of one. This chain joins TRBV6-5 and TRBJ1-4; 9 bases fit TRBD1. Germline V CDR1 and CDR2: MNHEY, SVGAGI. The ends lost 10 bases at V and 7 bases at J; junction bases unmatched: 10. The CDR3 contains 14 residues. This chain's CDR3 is CATTDRGGSEKLFF. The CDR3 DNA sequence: TGTGCCACCACGGACAGGGGAGGGAGTGAAAAACTGTTTTTT.

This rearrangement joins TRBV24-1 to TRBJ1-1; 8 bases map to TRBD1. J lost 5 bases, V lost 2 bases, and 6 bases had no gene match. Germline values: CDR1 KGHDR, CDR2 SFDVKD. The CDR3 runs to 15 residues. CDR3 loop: CATSDSGGAGTEAFF. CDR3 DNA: TGTGCCACCAGTGATTCAGGGGGCGCAGGGACTGAAGCTTTCTTT.

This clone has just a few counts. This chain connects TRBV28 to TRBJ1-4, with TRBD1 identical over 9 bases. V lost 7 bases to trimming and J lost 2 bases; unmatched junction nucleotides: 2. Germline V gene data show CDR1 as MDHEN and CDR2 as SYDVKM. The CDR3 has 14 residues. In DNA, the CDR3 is TGTGCCAGCACCGGGACAGGGACTAATGAAAAACTGTTTTTT. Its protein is CASTGTGTNEKLFF.

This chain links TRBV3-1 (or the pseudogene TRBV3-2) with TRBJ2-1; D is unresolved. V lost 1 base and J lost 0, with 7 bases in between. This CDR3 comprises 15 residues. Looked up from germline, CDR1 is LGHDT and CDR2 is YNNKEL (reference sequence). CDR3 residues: CASSQAGSSYNEQFF. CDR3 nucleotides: TGTGCCAGCAGCCAAGCGGGTAGCTCCTACAATGAGCAGTTCTTC.

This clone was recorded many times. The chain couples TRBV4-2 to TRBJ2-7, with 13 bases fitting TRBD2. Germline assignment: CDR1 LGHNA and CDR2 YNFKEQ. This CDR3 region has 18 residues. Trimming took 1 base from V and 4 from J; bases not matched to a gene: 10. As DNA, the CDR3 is TGTGCCAGCAGCCAAGGGGATTGGACTAGCGGGGGTATGTACGAGCAGTACTTC. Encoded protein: CASSQGDWTSGGMYEQYF.

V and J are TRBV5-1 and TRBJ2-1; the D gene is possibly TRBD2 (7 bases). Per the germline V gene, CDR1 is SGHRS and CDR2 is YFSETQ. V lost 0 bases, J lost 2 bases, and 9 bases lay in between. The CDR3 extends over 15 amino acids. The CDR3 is CASSLGEGAYNEQFF. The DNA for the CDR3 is TGCGCCAGCAGCTTGGGGGAGGGGGCCTACAATGAGCAGTTCTTC.